A selection of T cell receptor beta chains follows, all from one sample in a study of shared clonotypes between healthy human individuals. Generated by immunoSEQ multiplex PCR, the TCRdb table keeps only in-frame clones and is missing some. The sample holds about 2.2 million clones; roughly 91% are singletons and the top ten take 1.7%. Input material: naive CD8+ T cells from PBMCs. All receptors come from a young man in good health. Some clones in this sample may be carry-over from other donors' samples. CDR3s include the opening cysteine and the closing phenylalanine or tryptophan. D genes are given only for firm matches. Only part of the rows carry a size: once, few, many, or a class if the clone is expanded.

>TRBV4-1|.|.|TRBJ2-7
TGCGCCAGCAGCCAGGGGGCCCGGGAAGTGAGCTCCTACGAGCAGTACTTC
CASSQGAREVSSYEQYF
>TRBV9|.|.|TRBJ1-1
TGTGCCAGCAGCGTAGTAGGGGAAGGGGACATGAACACTGAAGCTTTCTTT
CASSVVGEGDMNTEAFF
>TRBV27|.|.|TRBJ2-1
TGTGCCAGCAGTGGCCTGCCGGGCTCCTACAATGAGCAGTTCTTC
CASSGLPGSYNEQFF
>TRBV7-9|.|.|TRBJ1-2
TGTGCCAGCAGCCTCCGGGGAGAGGCCCTAAACTATGGCTACACCTTC
CASSLRGEALNYGYTF
>TRBV28|TRBD1|.|TRBJ2-7
TGTGCCAGCAGGGACAGGGGAAACGAGCAGTACTTC
CASRDRGNEQYF
>TRBV6-5|.|.|TRBJ1-1
TGTGCCAGCAGTTACTCGAACTGGGGTGGGACTGAAGCTTTCTTT
CASSYSNWGGTEAFF
>TRBV27|.|.|TRBJ1-1
TGTGCCAGCAGTTCCAGTCAGGGGCCAGGGTCATTGGGCGCTGAAGCTTTCTTT
CASSSSQGPGSLGAEAFF
>TRBV7-3|.|.|TRBJ2-2
TGTGCCAGCAGCACAGGTAGAGGAACCGGGGAGCTGTTTTTT
CASSTGRGTGELFF
>TRBV27|TRBD2|.|TRBJ2-2
TGTGCCAGCGGGCCCCCGGGACTAGCTTTCCGGGAGCTGTTTTTT
CASGPPGLAFRELFF
>TRBV5-1|.|.|TRBJ2-7
TGCGCCAGCAGCTTGGATAGTTGGGAGCAGTACTTC
CASSLDSWEQYF
>TRBV27|.|.|TRBJ1-5
TGTGCCAGCAGTTTATATTTGGGATTCGATCAGCCCCAGCATTTT
CASSLYLGFDQPQHF
>TRBV7-9|.|.|TRBJ1-1
TGTGCCAGCAGCTCTATACAGGCGCCGAACACTGAAGCTTTCTTT
CASSSIQAPNTEAFF
>TRBV27|TRBD1|.|TRBJ2-1
TGTGCCAGCAGCCAGGGGGAAGGACAGATGAACAATGAGCAGTTCTTC
CASSQGEGQMNNEQFF
>TRBV4-1|.|.|TRBJ2-2
TGCGCCAGCAGCCAAGAAAATGAACACTACCTTCCGAACACCGGGGAGCTGTTTTTT
CASSQENEHYLPNTGELFF
>TRBV11-2|.|.|TRBJ2-2
TGTGCCAGCATGTCCAGGGAAGCCGGGGAGCTGTTTTTT
CASMSREAGELFF
>TRBV7-3|TRBD1|.|TRBJ2-7
TGTGCCAGCAGCTACTCGGACAGGGGCTACGAGCAGTACTTC
CASSYSDRGYEQYF
>TRBV27|.|.|TRBJ2-3
TGTGCCAGCAGGGGACTTTCTAGCACAGATACGCAGTATTTT
CASRGLSSTDTQYF
>TRBV27|.|.|TRBJ2-3
TGTGCCAGCCTTAGCTACGATACGCAGTATTTT
CASLSYDTQYF
>TRBV9|.|.|TRBJ2-7
TGTGCCAGCAGCCCCAGGGGGGTGAGGGAGCAGTACTTC
CASSPRGVREQYF
>TRBV11-2|TRBD2|.|TRBJ2-1
TGTGCCAGCAGCCCATCACCGAAGCCACCGGGACTAGTGTTCAATGAGCAGTTCTTC
CASSPSPKPPGLVFNEQFF
>TRBV28|.|.|TRBJ1-5
TGTGCCAGCAGTTTAAGGGGCCCCAATCAGCCCCAGCATTTT
CASSLRGPNQPQHF
>TRBV4-1|.|few|TRBJ2-7
TGCGCCAGCAGCCAAGTGGGTTTAGACGAGCAGTACTTC
CASSQVGLDEQYF
>TRBV27|.|.|TRBJ1-1
TGTGCCAGCAGTTTATTTCTCGGCACTGAAGCTTTCTTT
CASSLFLGTEAFF
>TRBV4-1|.|.|TRBJ2-1
TGCGCCAGCAGCCAAGCCTTAGGCGGAAGCTCCTACAATGAGCAGTTCTTC
CASSQALGGSSYNEQFF
>TRBV9|.|.|TRBJ1-2
TGTGCCAGCAGCGTAGGCCAGGGAATTAACTATGGCTACACCTTC
CASSVGQGINYGYTF
>TRBV6-5|.|.|TRBJ1-1
TGTGCCAGCAGTTATTCTGGTTACACTGAAGCTTTCTTT
CASSYSGYTEAFF
>TRBV27|TRBD1|.|TRBJ2-2
TGTGCCAGCAGTTTTAGGCCAGGGGGCGGCGGGGAGCTGTTTTTT
CASSFRPGGGGELFF
>TRBV11-2|.|.|TRBJ1-2
TGTGCCAGCAGCTTAGATCGCGAAGACAGTTATGGCTACACCTTC
CASSLDREDSYGYTF
>TRBV7-6|.|.|TRBJ1-5
TGTGCCAGCAGCTTAACGCGGAATCAGCCCCAGCATTTT
CASSLTRNQPQHF
>TRBV6-5|.|.|TRBJ2-5
TGTGCCAGCAGTCCTTTTGGAAGGGACCAAGAGACCCAGTACTTC
CASSPFGRDQETQYF
>TRBV25-1|.|.|TRBJ2-2
TGTGCCAGCAGTGAATATGAATGGACTCTCGCGAACACCGGGGAGCTGTTTTTT
CASSEYEWTLANTGELFF